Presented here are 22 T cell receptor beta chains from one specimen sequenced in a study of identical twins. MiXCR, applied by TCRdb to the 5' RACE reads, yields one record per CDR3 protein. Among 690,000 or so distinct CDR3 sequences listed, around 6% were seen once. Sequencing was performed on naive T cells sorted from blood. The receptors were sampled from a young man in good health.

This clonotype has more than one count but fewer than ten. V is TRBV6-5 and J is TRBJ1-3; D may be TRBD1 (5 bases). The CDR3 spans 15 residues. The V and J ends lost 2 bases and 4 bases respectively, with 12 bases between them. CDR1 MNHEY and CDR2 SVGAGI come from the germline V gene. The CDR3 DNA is TGTGCCAGCAGTTACGTGGGGCTAGGAGGAAACACCATATATTTT. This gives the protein CASSYVGLGGNTIYF.

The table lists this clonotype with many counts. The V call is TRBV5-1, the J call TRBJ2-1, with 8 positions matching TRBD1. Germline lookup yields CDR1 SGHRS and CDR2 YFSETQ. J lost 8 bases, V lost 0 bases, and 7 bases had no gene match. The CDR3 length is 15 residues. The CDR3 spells CASSLADDRGDEQFF. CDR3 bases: TGCGCCAGCAGCTTGGCCGACGACAGGGGAGATGAGCAGTTCTTC.

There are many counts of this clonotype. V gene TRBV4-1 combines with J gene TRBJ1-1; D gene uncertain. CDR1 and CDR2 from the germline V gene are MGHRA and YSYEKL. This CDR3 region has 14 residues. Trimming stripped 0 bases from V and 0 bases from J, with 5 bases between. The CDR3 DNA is TGCGCCAGCAGCCAAGATTGGGTGAACACTGAAGCTTTCTTT. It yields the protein CASSQDWVNTEAFF.

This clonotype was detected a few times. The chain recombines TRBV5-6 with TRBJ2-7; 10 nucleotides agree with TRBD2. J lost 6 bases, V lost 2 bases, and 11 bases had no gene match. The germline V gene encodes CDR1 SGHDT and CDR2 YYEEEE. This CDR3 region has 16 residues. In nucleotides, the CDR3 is TGTGCCAGCAGCTTCCCTCCTAGCGGGAGTTCACCCGAGCAGTACTTC. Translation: CASSFPPSGSSPEQYF. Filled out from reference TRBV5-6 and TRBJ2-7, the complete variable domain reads DAGVTQSPTHLIKTRGQQVTLRCSPKSGHDTVSWYQQALGQGPQFIFQYYEEEERQRGNFPDRFSGHQFPNYSSELNVNALLLGDSALYLCASSFPPSGSSPEQYFGPGTRLTVT.

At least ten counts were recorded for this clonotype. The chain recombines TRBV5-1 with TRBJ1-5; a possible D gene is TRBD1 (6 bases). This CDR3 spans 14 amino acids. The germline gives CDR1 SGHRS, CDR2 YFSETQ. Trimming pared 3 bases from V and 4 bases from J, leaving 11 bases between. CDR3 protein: CASSSGELNQPQHF. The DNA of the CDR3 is TGCGCCAGCAGCTCAGGGGAACTAAATCAGCCCCAGCATTTT.

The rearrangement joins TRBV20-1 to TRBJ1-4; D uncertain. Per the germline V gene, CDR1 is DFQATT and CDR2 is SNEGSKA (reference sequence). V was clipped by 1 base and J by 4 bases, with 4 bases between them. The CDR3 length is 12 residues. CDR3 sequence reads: CSARGDNEKLFF. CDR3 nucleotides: TGCAGTGCTAGAGGAGATAATGAAAAACTGTTTTTT.

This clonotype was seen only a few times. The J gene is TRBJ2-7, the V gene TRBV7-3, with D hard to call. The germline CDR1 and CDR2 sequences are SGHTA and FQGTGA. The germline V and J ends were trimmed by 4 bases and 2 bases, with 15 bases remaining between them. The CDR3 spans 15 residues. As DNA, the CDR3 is TGTGCCAGCAGCTCATTATTGTCTGGAACCTACGAGCAGTACTTC. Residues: CASSSLLSGTYEQYF.

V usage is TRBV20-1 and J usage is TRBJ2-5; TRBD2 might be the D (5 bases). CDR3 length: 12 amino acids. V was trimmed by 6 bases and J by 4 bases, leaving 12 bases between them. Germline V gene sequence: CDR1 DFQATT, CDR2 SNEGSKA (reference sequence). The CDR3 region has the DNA TGCAGTGCCTCGAGGGTCCGAGAGACCCAGTACTTC. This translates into CSASRVRETQYF.

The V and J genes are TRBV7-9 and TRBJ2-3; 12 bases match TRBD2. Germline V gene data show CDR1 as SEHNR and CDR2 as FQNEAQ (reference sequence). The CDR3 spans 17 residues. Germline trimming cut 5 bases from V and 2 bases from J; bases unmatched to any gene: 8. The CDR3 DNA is TGTGCCAGCAGCGACGGACTAGCGGGGAAGAACACAGATACGCAGTATTTT. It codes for CASSDGLAGKNTDTQYF.

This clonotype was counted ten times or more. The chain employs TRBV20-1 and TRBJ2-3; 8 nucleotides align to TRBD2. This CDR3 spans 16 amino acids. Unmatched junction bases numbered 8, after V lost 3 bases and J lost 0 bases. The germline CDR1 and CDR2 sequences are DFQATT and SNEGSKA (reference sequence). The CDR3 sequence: CSASGPLAASTDTQYF. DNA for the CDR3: TGCAGTGCTAGCGGCCCACTAGCGGCTAGCACAGATACGCAGTATTTT.

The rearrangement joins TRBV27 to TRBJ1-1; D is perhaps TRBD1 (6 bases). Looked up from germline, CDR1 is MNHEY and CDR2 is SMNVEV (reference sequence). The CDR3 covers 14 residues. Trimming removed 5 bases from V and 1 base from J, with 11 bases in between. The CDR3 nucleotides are TGTGCCAGCAGTCGCTCAGGGGCGAACACTGAAGCTTTCTTT. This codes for CASSRSGANTEAFF.

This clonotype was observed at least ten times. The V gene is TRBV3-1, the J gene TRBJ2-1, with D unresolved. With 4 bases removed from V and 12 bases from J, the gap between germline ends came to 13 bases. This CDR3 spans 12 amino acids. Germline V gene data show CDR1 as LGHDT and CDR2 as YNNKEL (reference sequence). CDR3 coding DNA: TGTGCCAGCAGCCTCGGATTGGCGGCGCAGTTCTTC. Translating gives CASSLGLAAQFF.

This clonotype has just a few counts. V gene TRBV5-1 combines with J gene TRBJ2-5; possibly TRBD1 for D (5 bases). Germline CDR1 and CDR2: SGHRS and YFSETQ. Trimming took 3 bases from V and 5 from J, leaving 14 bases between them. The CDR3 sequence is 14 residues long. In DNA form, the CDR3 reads TGCGCCAGCAGCTGGGGCTTCTTCGAGGAGACCCAGTACTTC. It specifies CASSWGFFEETQYF. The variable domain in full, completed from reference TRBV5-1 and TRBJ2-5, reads KAGVTQTPRYLIKTRGQQVTLSCSPISGHRSVSWYQQTPGQGLQFLFEYFSETQRNKGNFPGRFSGRQFSNSRSEMNVSTLELGDSALYLCASSWGFFEETQYFGPGTRLLVL.

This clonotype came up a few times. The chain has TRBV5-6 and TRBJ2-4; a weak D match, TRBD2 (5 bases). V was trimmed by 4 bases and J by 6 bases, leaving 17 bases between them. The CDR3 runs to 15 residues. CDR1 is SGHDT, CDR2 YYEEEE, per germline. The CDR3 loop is CASSPDSLGTNIQYF. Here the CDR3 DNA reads TGTGCCAGCAGCCCGGACTCCCTGGGAACAAACATTCAGTACTTC.

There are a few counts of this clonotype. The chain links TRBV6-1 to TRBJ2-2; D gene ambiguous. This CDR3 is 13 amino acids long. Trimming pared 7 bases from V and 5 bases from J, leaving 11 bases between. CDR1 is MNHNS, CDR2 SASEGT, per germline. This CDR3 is CASKRTLTGELFF. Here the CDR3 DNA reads TGTGCCAGCAAACGGACGTTAACCGGGGAGCTGTTTTTT.

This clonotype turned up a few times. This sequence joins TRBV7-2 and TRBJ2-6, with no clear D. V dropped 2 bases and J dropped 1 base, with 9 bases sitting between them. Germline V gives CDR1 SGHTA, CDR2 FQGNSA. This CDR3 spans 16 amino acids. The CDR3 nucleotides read TGTGCCAGCAGCTTAAGCGCATGGTCTGGGGCCAACGTCCTGACTTTC. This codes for CASSLSAWSGANVLTF.

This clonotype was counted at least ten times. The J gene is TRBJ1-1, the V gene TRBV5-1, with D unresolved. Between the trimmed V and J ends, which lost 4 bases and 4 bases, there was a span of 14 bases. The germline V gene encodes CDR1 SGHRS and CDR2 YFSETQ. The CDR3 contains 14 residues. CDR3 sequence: CASSPGPMSTEAFF. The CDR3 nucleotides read TGCGCCAGCAGCCCAGGACCGATGAGCACTGAAGCTTTCTTT. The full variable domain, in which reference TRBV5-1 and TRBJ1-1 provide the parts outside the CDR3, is KAGVTQTPRYLIKTRGQQVTLSCSPISGHRSVSWYQQTPGQGLQFLFEYFSETQRNKGNFPGRFSGRQFSNSRSEMNVSTLELGDSALYLCASSPGPMSTEAFFGQGTRLTVV.

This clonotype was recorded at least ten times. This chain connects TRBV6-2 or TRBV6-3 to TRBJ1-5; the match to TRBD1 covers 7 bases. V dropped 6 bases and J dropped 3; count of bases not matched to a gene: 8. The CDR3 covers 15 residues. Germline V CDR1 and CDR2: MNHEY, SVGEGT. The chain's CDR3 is CASRRHRGANQPQHF. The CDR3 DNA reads TGTGCCAGCAGACGGCACAGGGGCGCCAATCAGCCCCAGCATTTT.

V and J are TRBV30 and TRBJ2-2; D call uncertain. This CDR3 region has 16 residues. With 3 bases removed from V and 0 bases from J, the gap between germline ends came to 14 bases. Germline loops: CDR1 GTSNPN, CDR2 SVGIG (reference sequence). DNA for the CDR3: TGTGCCTGGAGGGCATTTGGACGGACGAACACCGGGGAGCTGTTTTTT. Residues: CAWRAFGRTNTGELFF.

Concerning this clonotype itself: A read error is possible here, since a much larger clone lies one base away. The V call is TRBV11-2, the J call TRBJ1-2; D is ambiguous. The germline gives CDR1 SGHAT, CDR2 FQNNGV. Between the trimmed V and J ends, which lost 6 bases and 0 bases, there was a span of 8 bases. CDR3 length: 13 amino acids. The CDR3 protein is CASSFEANYGYTF. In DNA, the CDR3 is TGTGCCAGCAGTTTTGAAGCTAACTATGGCTACACCTTC.

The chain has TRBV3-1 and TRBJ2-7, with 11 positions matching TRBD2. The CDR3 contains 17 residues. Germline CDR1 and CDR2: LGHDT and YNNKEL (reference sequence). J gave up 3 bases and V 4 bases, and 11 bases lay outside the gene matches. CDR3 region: CASSPGPGLAGYYEQYV. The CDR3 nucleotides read TGTGCCAGCAGCCCTGGCCCCGGACTAGCGGGTTACTACGAGCAGTACGTC.

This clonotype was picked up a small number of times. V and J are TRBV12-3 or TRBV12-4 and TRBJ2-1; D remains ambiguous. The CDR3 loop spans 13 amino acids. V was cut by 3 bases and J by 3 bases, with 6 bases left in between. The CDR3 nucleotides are TGTGCCAGCAGTTTCAAACACTACAATGAGCAGTTCTTC. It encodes CASSFKHYNEQFF.